A selection of T cell receptor beta chains follows, all from one sample in a study of Graves' ophthalmopathy and Graves' hyperthyroidism. TCRdb analysed the multiplex PCR reads with MiXCR anew, one entry per CDR3 protein. Seen here are over 500,000 distinct CDR3 sequences, 22% observed once, and the top ten hold approximately 6.5%. Sequences were obtained from peripheral blood. The receptors stem from a woman under 30 with stable Graves' hyperthyroidism. Some clones in this sample may be carry-over from other donors' samples. The CDR3 runs from the conserved cysteine through the conserved F or W. D genes are given only for firm matches. Part of the rows lack a size; the others show once, few, many or a class for expanded clones.

j_call,clone_size,v_call,d_call,cdr3_nt,cdr3_aa
TRBJ2-7,NA,TRBV19,NA,TGTGCCAGTAGTATCGCAGGGGACCTCTACGAGCAGTACTTC,CASSIAGDLYEQYF
TRBJ1-2,many,TRBV7-2,NA,TGTGCCAGCGGAAACCCCGGCGGAGGTTATGGCTACACCTTC,CASGNPGGGYGYTF
TRBJ2-5,few,TRBV25-1,NA,TGTGCCAGCAGTAACGTCAGAGGGCGGGAGACCCAGTACTTC,CASSNVRGRETQYF
TRBJ2-5,many,TRBV2,TRBD2,TGTGCCAGCCTAGCGGGAGAGACCCAGTACTTC,CASLAGETQYF
TRBJ2-5,many,TRBV12-3/TRBV12-4,NA,TGTGCCAGCAGTTTCGGCAGAGGGAGACAAGAGACCCAGTACTTC,CASSFGRGRQETQYF
TRBJ2-7,NA,TRBV6-5,TRBD2,TGTGCCAGCAGTTACTCGACTAGCCACTACGAGCAGTACTTC,CASSYSTSHYEQYF
TRBJ1-2,NA,TRBV28,TRBD1,TGTGCCACCACGGAGGGACAGATTTCTTATGGCTACACCTTC,CATTEGQISYGYTF
TRBJ2-5,NA,TRBV6-2/TRBV6-3,NA,TGTGCCAGCAGTTACTTCGGGGACCCAGAGACCCAGTACTTC,CASSYFGDPETQYF
TRBJ2-5,many,TRBV6-1,NA,TGTGCCAGCAGTGAAGAGGAGGCTAGCATGTACCAAGAGACCCAGTACTTC,CASSEEEASMYQETQYF
TRBJ1-2,many,TRBV27,TRBD1,TGTGCCAGCAGTTTGGCGGCAGGGGGGGCGTATGGCTACACCTTC,CASSLAAGGAYGYTF
TRBJ2-7,few,TRBV7-6,TRBD2,TGTGCCAGCAGCTTTGAGGCGGGAGGGCCTTACGAGCAGTACTTC,CASSFEAGGPYEQYF
TRBJ2-7,NA,TRBV6-1,NA,TGTGCCAGCAGTGAAGCGTACGGGGGGCGCACGTACTTC,CASSEAYGGRTYF
TRBJ2-7,many,TRBV12-5,TRBD2,TGTGCTAGTGGTTTGACGCCGGGACTAGCGGGGGGCTCTCCTTACGAGCAGTACTTC,CASGLTPGLAGGSPYEQYF
TRBJ2-7,many,TRBV7-2,TRBD2,TGTGCCAGCAGCTTAGCGGCTGGCGGGAGTAACCCCTACGAGCAGTACTTC,CASSLAAGGSNPYEQYF
TRBJ1-5,once,TRBV6-2/TRBV6-3,NA,TGTGCCAGCAGTGGGCCGGGACATATTCCCAATCAGCCCCAGCATTTT,CASSGPGHIPNQPQHF
TRBJ1-1,many,TRBV6-5,NA,TGTGCCAGCAGTTACAATGAGGGTCCCAACACTGAAGCTTTCTTT,CASSYNEGPNTEAFF
TRBJ1-3,many,TRBV6-1,NA,TGTGCCAGCAAGGACGGAGCCCGCTCTGGAAACACCATATATTTT,CASKDGARSGNTIYF
TRBJ1-3,NA,TRBV2,NA,TGTGCCAGCAGACCTCCGGCCTCTGGGAACACCATATATTTT,CASRPPASGNTIYF
TRBJ1-1,many,TRBV2,NA,TGTGCCAGCATTCCGACAGGCCAAGCTTTCTTT,CASIPTGQAFF
TRBJ1-3,many,TRBV9,NA,TGTGCCAGCAGCGGGCCTGAGAACACCATATATTTT,CASSGPENTIYF
TRBJ1-1,many,TRBV3-1,NA,TGTGCCAGCAGCCAATCGGGGAACACTGAAGCTTTCTTT,CASSQSGNTEAFF
TRBJ2-2,NA,TRBV29-1,NA,TGCAGCATCCGTACGGGTTACACCGGGGAGCTGTTTTTT,CSIRTGYTGELFF
TRBJ2-5,few,TRBV28,TRBD2,TGTGCCAGCAGTCCTACCCTAGCGGGGGATGAGACCCAGTACTTC,CASSPTLAGDETQYF
TRBJ1-2,NA,TRBV6-1,NA,TGTGCCAGCAGTGAAATTTTTGGGGTCAGGCGCGGCTACACCTTC,CASSEIFGVRRGYTF
TRBJ2-3,NA,TRBV11-2,TRBD2,TGTGCCAGCAGCCCTCGCTGGGTAGCGGGAGTTGGAACAGATACGCAGTATTTT,CASSPRWVAGVGTDTQYF
TRBJ2-7,many,TRBV25-1,NA,TGTGCCAGCAGTGGGGTCTGGGGGGCGGGCCACGACTCCTACGAGCAGTACTTC,CASSGVWGAGHDSYEQYF
TRBJ2-5,NA,TRBV10-3,TRBD2,TGTGCCATCAGTGGGAGGGGAGCGGGAGACAAAGAGACCCAGTACTTC,CAISGRGAGDKETQYF
TRBJ2-5,many,TRBV6-5,TRBD1,TGTGCCAGCAGTCACGGACAGGGCAGGGAGACCCAGTACTTC,CASSHGQGRETQYF
TRBJ1-6,NA,TRBV5-1,NA,TGCGCCAGCAGCTGGACCCTGACCGGCGGCTCCTATAATTCACCCCTCCACTTT,CASSWTLTGGSYNSPLHF
TRBJ1-3,many,TRBV6-1,NA,TGTGCCAGCAGTGACGCGACAGCTGGAAACACCATATATTTT,CASSDATAGNTIYF
TRBJ2-5,NA,TRBV6-1,TRBD2,TGTGCCAGCAGTGAGGGTACTAGCGGCCAAGAGACCCAGTACTTC,CASSEGTSGQETQYF
TRBJ2-7,many,TRBV7-6,NA,TGTGCCAGCAGCTCGAGACAGACCGCCGAGCAGTACTTC,CASSSRQTAEQYF
TRBJ2-5,NA,TRBV5-1,NA,TGCGCCAGCAGCCCTCAGGGGCAGCGAATGGAGACCCAGTACTTC,CASSPQGQRMETQYF
TRBJ1-1,many,TRBV30,NA,TGTGCCTGGAGTCGTGGTTCTGAAGCTTTCTTT,CAWSRGSEAFF
TRBJ2-7,many,TRBV6-2/TRBV6-3,TRBD1,TGTGCCAGCAGTTACTCGACGAGGACAGGGTGGTCCTACGAGCAGTACTTC,CASSYSTRTGWSYEQYF
TRBJ2-2,many,TRBV7-2,NA,TGTGCCAGCAGCTTGTTGACTACACTGAACACCGGGGAGCTGTTTTTT,CASSLLTTLNTGELFF
TRBJ1-1,few,TRBV9,TRBD1,TGTGCCAGCAGTCAGGGGGCGCGGGGCACTTACACTGAAGCTTTCTTT,CASSQGARGTYTEAFF
TRBJ1-2,many,TRBV27,TRBD1,TGTGCCAGCAGTTTGGGGGGACAGCCAGTCTATGGCTACACCTTC,CASSLGGQPVYGYTF